The present TCR beta chain was sequenced within a study of blood T cell repertoires in COVID-19. Study-wide context: The analysed material was cDNA or gDNA that came from T cells, B-cell-depleted T cells, or PBMCs.

Trimming cost V 2 bases and J 6 bases, with 10 bases left between them. The CDR3 length is 13 residues. Germline V gene lookup returns CDR1 MDHEN and CDR2 SYDVKM. Sequencing was performed with immunoSEQ multiplex PCR; in TCRdb, only in-frame clones are kept and a portion is missing. Of 140,000 to 150,000 clones listed, around nine tenths are singletons. This sequence was found in a woman aged 45 to 65 with active or convalescent COVID-19. Input material: peripheral blood. The chain recombines TRBV28 with TRBJ1-1; TRBD1 is a possible D gene (5 bases). The CDR3 here is CASSLGIGAEAFF. The DNA for the CDR3 is TGTGCCAGCAGTTTAGGAATAGGGGCTGAAGCTTTCTTT.